The source of this TCR beta chain is a study of blood T cell repertoires in COVID-19. Study-level information: Both acute and convalescent COVID-19 samples were obtained from the United States, Italy and Spain. Sample material is recorded as cDNA or gDNA derived from T cells, B-cell-depleted T cells, or PBMCs.

The CDR3 is made up of 15 amino acids. V lost 0 bases and J 7 bases, leaving 12 bases between the germline ends. CDR1 and CDR2 from the germline V gene are LNHNV and YYDKDF (reference sequence). The method was immunoSEQ multiplex PCR; TCRdb's version includes in-frame clones alone and lacks a portion of them. The sample carries a few hundred thousand clones, roughly 86% recorded once. The chain combines TRBV15 with TRBJ2-2, with D possibly being TRBD2 (6 bases). This sequence originates from a human donor in a cohort sampled during active COVID-19. The sequenced sample consisted of peripheral blood. The CDR3 is CATSRDLAGNGELFF. For the CDR3, the DNA is TGTGCCACCAGCAGAGATCTGGCGGGGAACGGGGAGCTGTTTTTT.